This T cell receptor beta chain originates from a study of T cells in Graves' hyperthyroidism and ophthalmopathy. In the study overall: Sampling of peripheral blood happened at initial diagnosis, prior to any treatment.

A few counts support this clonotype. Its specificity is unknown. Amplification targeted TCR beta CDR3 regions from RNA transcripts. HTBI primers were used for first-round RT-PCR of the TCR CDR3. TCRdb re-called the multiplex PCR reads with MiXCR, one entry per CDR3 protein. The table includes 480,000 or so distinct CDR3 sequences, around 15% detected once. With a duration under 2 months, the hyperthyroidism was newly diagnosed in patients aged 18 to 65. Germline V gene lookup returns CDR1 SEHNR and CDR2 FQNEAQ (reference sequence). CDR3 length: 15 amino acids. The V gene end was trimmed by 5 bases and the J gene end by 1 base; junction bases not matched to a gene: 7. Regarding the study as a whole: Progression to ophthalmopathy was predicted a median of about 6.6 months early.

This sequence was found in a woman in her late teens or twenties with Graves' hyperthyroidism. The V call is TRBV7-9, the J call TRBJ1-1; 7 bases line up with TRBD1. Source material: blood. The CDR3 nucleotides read TGTGCCAGCAGCGTACGCAGGGGGACGAACACTGAAGCTTTCTTT. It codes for CASSVRRGTNTEAFF. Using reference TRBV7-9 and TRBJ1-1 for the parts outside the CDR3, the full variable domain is DTGVSQNPRHKITKRGQNVTFRCDPISEHNRLYWYRQTLGQGPEFLTYFQNEAQLEKSRLLSDRFSAERPKGSFSTLEIQRTEQGDSAMYLCASSVRRGTNTEAFFGQGTRLTVV.